This T cell receptor (beta chain) originates from a study of T-cell reconstitution after alpha-beta-depleted transplantation in children. V lost 2 bases, J lost 6 bases, and 13 bases lay in between. CDR1 is SGHTA, CDR2 FQGNSA, per germline. CDR3 length: 14 amino acids. This clonotype has only a few counts. Unique molecular identifiers featured in how the TCRbeta library was prepared. MiXCR was run by TCRdb on the PCR reads, yielding one entry per CDR3 protein. The sample has some 200,000 distinct CDR3 sequences, approximately 6.8% seen once. The specimen comprised PBMCs from the stem cell graft donor, sampled from the stem cell graft. The chain combines TRBV7-2 with TRBJ1-2; D gene ambiguous. This receptor was identified in a human donor who donated a stem cell graft to a child with Wiskott-Aldrich syndrome. CDR3 in DNA: TGTGCCAGCAGCTTATATGTTTCGGATGATGGCTACACCTTC. This translates into CASSLYVSDDGYTF. Complete variable domain (other parts from reference TRBV7-2 and TRBJ1-2): GAGVSQSPSNKVTEKGKDVELRCDPISGHTALYWYRQSLGQGLEFLIYFQGNSAPDKSGLPSDRFSAERTGGSVSTLTIQRTQQEDSAVYLCASSLYVSDDGYTFGSGTRLTVV.